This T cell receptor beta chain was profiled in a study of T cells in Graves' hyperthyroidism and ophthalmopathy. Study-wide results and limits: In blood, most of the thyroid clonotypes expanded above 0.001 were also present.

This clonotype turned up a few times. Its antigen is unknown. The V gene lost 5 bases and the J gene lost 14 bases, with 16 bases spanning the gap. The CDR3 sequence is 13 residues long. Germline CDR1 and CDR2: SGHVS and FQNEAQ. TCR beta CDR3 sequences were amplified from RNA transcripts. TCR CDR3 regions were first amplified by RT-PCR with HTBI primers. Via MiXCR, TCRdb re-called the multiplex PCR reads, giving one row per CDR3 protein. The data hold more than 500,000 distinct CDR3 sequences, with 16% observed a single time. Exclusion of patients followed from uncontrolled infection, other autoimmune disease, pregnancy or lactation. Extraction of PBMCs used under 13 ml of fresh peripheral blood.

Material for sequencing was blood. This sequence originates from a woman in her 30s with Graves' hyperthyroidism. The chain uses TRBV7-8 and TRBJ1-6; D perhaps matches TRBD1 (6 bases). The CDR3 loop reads CASSPRQVGALHF. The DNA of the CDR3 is TGTGCCAGCAGCCCAAGACAGGTTGGGGCCCTCCACTTT.